This TCR beta chain is from a study of neurological immune-mediated disorders. One entry per CDR3 protein, called by TCRdb with MiXCR from the 5' RACE reads. This sample has roughly 62,000 distinct CDR3 sequences, with about 10% found just once. CDR3 length equals 14 residues. Per germline, CDR1 SGHNT and CDR2 YENEEA. V gave up 5 bases and J gave up 2 bases, with 12 bases separating them. This clonotype was counted ten times or more. Specimen: PBMCs. The clonotype comes from a man in his sixties in good health. The rearrangement uses TRBV11-3 and TRBJ1-1, with no clear D. Here the CDR3 reads CASSPGGPNTEAFF. CDR3 DNA sequence: TGTGCCAGCAGCCCGGGCGGCCCAAACACTGAAGCTTTCTTT. Full variable domain (remainder filled in from reference TRBV11-3 and TRBJ1-1): EAGVVQSPRYKIIEKKQPVAFWCNPISGHNTLYWYLQNLGQGPELLIRYENEEAVDDSQLPKDRFSAERLKGVDSTLKIQPAELGDSAVYLCASSPGGPNTEAFFGQGTRLTVV.